This T cell receptor beta chain was identified during a study of OX40 agonist ivuxolimab in advanced cancers. Study overall: Having had anti-PD-1, anti-PD-L1 or anti-CTLA-4 therapy before was allowed, and roughly 40% had some. The study, taken as a whole, reports: In the 0.1-3.0 mg/kg groups, partial responders showed among the lowest expansion.

Sequenced by immunoSEQ multiplex PCR; TCRdb stores in-frame clones only, minus some. This table holds under 80,000 clones, roughly nine tenths found once. In the case of this clone: Antigen unknown.

V was trimmed by 0 bases and J by 0 bases, leaving 4 bases between them. The CDR3 has 13 amino acids. CDR1 and CDR2 from the germline V gene are SGHDT and YYEEEE. This material consisted of CD4+ or CD8+ T cells sorted from blood, taken in a trial of the OX40 agonist ivuxolimab. The TCR was taken from an adult with an advanced solid tumor such as melanoma, head and neck, liver or kidney cancer. V usage is TRBV5-6 and J usage is TRBJ2-7; D uncertain. Here the CDR3 reads CASSLGVSYEQYF. The CDR3 nucleotides are TGTGCCAGCAGCTTGGGAGTCTCCTACGAGCAGTACTTC.